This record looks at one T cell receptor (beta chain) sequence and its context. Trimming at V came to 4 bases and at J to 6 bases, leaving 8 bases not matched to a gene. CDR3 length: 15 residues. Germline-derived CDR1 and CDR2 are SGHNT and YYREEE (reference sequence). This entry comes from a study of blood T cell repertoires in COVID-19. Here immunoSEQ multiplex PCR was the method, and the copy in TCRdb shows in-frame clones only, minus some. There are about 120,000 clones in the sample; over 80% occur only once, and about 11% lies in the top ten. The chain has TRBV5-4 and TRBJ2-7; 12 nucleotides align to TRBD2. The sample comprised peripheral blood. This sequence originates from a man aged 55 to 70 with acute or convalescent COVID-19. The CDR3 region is CASSPEGLAGPEQYF. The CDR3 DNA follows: TGTGCCAGCAGCCCGGAGGGACTAGCGGGCCCCGAGCAGTACTTC.